The subject of this entry is one T cell receptor beta chain. Its recognized antigen is unknown. Base quality data are lacking; no much larger clone is found one base away. These data come from a study of T cell responses to AZD1222 COVID-19 vaccine (dated by TCRdb to 2020 to 2022). About the study as a whole: TCR sequencing covered about 230 trial participants: 207 given two doses of AZD1222 and about 26 given two doses of MenACWY control vaccine. Enrollment into the trials was organized by age into subgroups of 18-55, 56-69 and 70-plus years, and those subgroups contained around 150, 28 and 57 TCR-sequenced participants, respectively. The study at large found these results: Because no samples from the day 14 peak response were available, repertoires could be characterized only after the peak T cell response. A significant rise in spike-specific TCR breadth and depth was observed after two AZD1222 doses relative to day 0 and relative to MenACWY recipients. Reportedly, close to half of the unique spike-specific TCRs recognized epitopes lying outside the regions that are mutated in the B.1.351 and B.1.1.7 variants. Conclusions about previously exposed vaccinees are limited, since just a handful of AZD1222 recipients were seropositive for SARS-CoV-2 at baseline. Participants were mostly white British and included more females than males, and it was suggested by the authors that clonal diversity may have been underestimated. CD4 TCRs associated with the vaccine covered the entire spike protein, and the dominant responses were in regions 160-218 and 743-854. The 56-69-year group was small, and its depth increase did not reach significance, likely because of low power.

The CDR3, from cysteine to phenylalanine, totals 16 residues. The CDR3 DNA has 48 bases and is translated from base 1. The germline ends are 15 bases apart after V is trimmed by 3 bases and J by 1 base. The germline V gene encodes CDR1 SGHAT and CDR2 FQNNGV. The time point tag for this specimen amounts to: about 28 days (+/-7) after the second vaccine dose. The sample's treatment or condition, from its label and the paper: meningococcal conjugate vaccine given as trial control. Samples from vaccinated people were obtained from the UK trials COV001 and COV002, which included a single-blind randomized controlled phase 2/3 trial of AZD1222 (ChAdOx1 nCoV-19) in healthy adults. Trial participant PBMC samples were collected at day 0 and day 28 after the second dose for TCRbeta chain sequencing. The CDR3 regions of human TCRbeta chains were analyzed by immunosequencing. On the authors' methods: Repertoire TCRs were checked for matches against a reference library of SARS-CoV-2-specific TCRs that had been generated using the MIRA antigen-specificity platform. Breadth was defined as the fraction of unique TCRs that were SARS-CoV-2-associated. Depth was defined as the fraction of total T cells that were SARS-CoV-2-associated. Using the MIRA data, each spike-specific TCR was mapped to the spike region that the TCR reacts to and placed in a CD4 or CD8 class. Log10-transformed breadth and depth values were compared by one-way ANOVA with Sidak's multiple comparisons tests. In TCRdb, the immuneACCESS table is reduced to in-frame sequences with V and J assigned. These tables do not hold every clone; where another copy was compared, an unresolved V gene accounts for under half, and the others remain unexplained. D and trimming come from the DNA, and the V and J calls and clone size come from that table. This sample lists around 140,000 clones; approximately 85% were detected once. Jointly, the top ten make up around 7.9% of the sample.

The sequence was obtained from an adult who received the MenACWY meningococcal vaccine as a control. The V and J segments used are TRBV11-2 and TRBJ1-1, with a tentative D gene TRBD1 over 5 matching bases. Specimen: peripheral blood, collected 28 days after the second dose of the MenACWY control vaccine. At the DNA level, the sequence is TGTGCCAGCAGCTTGTGGGGGAGACTGAGGAACACTGAAGCTTTCTTT. Translated, it reads CASSLWGRLRNTEAFF.